The rows below give T cell receptor beta chains drawn from one sample of a study of blood T cell repertoires in COVID-19. The table came from immunoSEQ multiplex PCR; TCRdb's copy has only in-frame clones and leaves some out. Counted here are around 220,000 clones, about nine tenths occurring once; the ten biggest clones make up around 6%. Sequencing used PBMCs or T cells enriched from blood (not recorded which). The receptors come from a woman aged 25 to 39 with acute COVID-19. The CDR3 runs from the conserved cysteine through the conserved F or W. D genes are given only for firm matches. Clone size, where shown, is once, few, many, or a class for clones that have expanded.

>TRBV7-2|.|14|TRBJ2-3|TRBD1
CASTDRGLTDTQYF
TGTGCCAGTACGGACAGGGGCCTCACAGATACGCAGTATTTT
>TRBV6-5|.|14|TRBJ1-1|.
CASRQNGLNTEAFF
TGTGCCAGCCGACAGAACGGATTGAACACTGAAGCTTTCTTT
>TRBV5-4|few|17|TRBJ2-6|.
CASSFRQGSSGANVLTF
TGTGCCAGCAGCTTTCGGCAGGGGAGCTCTGGGGCCAACGTCCTGACTTTC
>TRBV27|.|14|TRBJ2-7|TRBD1
CASSPGQGTDEQYF
TGTGCCAGCAGCCCCGGACAGGGTACCGACGAGCAGTACTTC
>TRBV12-1|.|16|TRBJ2-7|.
CASSPSRGSNSYEQYF
TGTGCCAGCAGCCCCTCAAGGGGGTCCAATTCCTACGAGCAGTACTTC
>TRBV7-6|few|15|TRBJ2-5|.
CASSLGLGGEETQYF
TGTGCCAGCAGCTTAGGGCTTGGCGGGGAAGAGACCCAGTACTTC
>TRBV2|.|15|TRBJ1-1|TRBD1
CASRRRTGGNTEAFF
TGTGCCAGCAGACGCCGGACAGGGGGGAACACTGAAGCTTTCTTT
>TRBV29-1|once|11|TRBJ2-3|.
CSVSSTDTQYF
TGCAGCGTATCTAGCACAGATACGCAGTATTTT
>TRBV3-1/TRBV3-2|.|15|TRBJ1-2|TRBD1
CASSRFDRAPTGYTF
TGTGCCAGCAGCCGATTTGACAGGGCTCCCACGGGCTACACCTTC
>TRBV15|.|17|TRBJ1-2|.
CATSSDWGGANGYGYTF
TGTGCCACCAGCAGTGATTGGGGAGGAGCGAATGGGTATGGCTACACCTTC
>TRBV28|.|19|TRBJ1-6|.
CASSPLRRGPEISNSPLHF
TGTGCCAGCAGCCCGCTCCGGCGGGGGCCCGAGATTAGTAATTCACCCCTCCACTTT
>TRBV28|.|13|TRBJ1-1|.
CASSLNRNTEAFF
TGTGCCAGCAGTTTAAACAGGAACACTGAAGCTTTCTTT
>TRBV7-2|.|19|TRBJ1-2|.
CASSLLGMGVLQSNYGYTF
TGTGCCAGCAGCTTATTAGGCATGGGAGTCTTACAGTCTAACTATGGCTACACCTTC
>TRBV18|.|14|TRBJ1-5|TRBD1
CASSTQGGNQPQHF
TGTGCCAGCTCAACACAGGGGGGCAATCAGCCCCAGCATTTT
>TRBV5-4|.|15|TRBJ1-6|TRBD1
CASSGKGQGNSALHF
TGTGCCAGCAGCGGGAAGGGACAGGGGAATTCGGCCCTCCACTTT
>TRBV28|.|16|TRBJ2-1|TRBD1
CASSYSGQGAYNEQFF
TGTGCCAGCAGTTACTCGGGACAGGGGGCTTACAATGAGCAGTTCTTC
>TRBV27|.|17|TRBJ1-5|.
CASYPYGEGGSNQPQHF
TGTGCCAGCTACCCATACGGGGAAGGGGGTAGCAATCAGCCCCAGCATTTT
>TRBV3-1/TRBV3-2|once|13|TRBJ2-7|.
CASSQDTRDEQYF
TGTGCCAGCAGCCAAGATACTAGGGACGAGCAGTACTTC
>TRBV4-1|.|15|TRBJ1-2|.
CASSQVWGGIYGYTF
TGCGCCAGCAGCCAAGTTTGGGGAGGCATCTATGGCTACACCTTC
>TRBV5-1|.|15|TRBJ2-1|TRBD2
CASSMTSGGANEQFF
TGCGCCAGCAGCATGACTAGCGGGGGGGCCAATGAGCAGTTCTTC
>TRBV5-6|.|11|TRBJ2-5|.
CASSRGETQYF
TGTGCCAGCAGCAGGGGTGAGACCCAGTACTTC
>TRBV7-6|.|13|TRBJ1-5|.
CASSLGWRQPQHF
TGTGCCAGCAGTCTCGGGTGGCGGCAGCCCCAGCATTTT
>TRBV7-3|.|14|TRBJ2-7|.
CASSLQSGTYEQYF
TGTGCCAGCAGCTTACAAAGCGGAACCTACGAGCAGTACTTC
>TRBV28|once|14|TRBJ1-1|.
CASSLGSMNTEAFF
TGTGCCAGCAGTTTAGGCAGTATGAACACTGAAGCTTTCTTT
>TRBV2|few|15|TRBJ2-1|TRBD2
CASRGWASGYNEQFF
TGTGCCAGCAGGGGGTGGGCTAGCGGGTACAATGAGCAGTTCTTC
>TRBV15|.|15|TRBJ2-1|TRBD1
CATSYRDRAYNEQFF
TGTGCCACCAGTTACAGGGACAGGGCGTACAATGAGCAGTTCTTC
>TRBV7-2|.|17|TRBJ1-1|.
CASILLPGNLMNTEAFF
TGTGCCAGCATCCTACTCCCGGGAAACTTAATGAACACTGAAGCTTTCTTT
>TRBV14|.|16|TRBJ2-3|TRBD1
CASSRRQGRDTDTQYF
TGTGCCAGCAGCCGGAGACAGGGACGGGACACAGATACGCAGTATTTT
>TRBV6-5|.|14|TRBJ1-2|TRBD1
CASSHRDRTYGYTF
TGTGCCAGCAGTCACCGGGACAGAACCTATGGCTACACCTTC
>TRBV30|.|11|TRBJ2-7|.
CALDRGYEQYF
TGTGCCTTGGACAGAGGATACGAGCAGTACTTC
>TRBV11-3|.|14|TRBJ2-1|.
CASSPGQPYNEQFF
TGTGCCAGCAGCCCCGGACAGCCGTACAATGAGCAGTTCTTC
>TRBV15|.|15|TRBJ1-2|.
CATSRDARDNYGYTF
TGTGCCACCAGCAGAGATGCCAGGGATAACTATGGCTACACCTTC
>TRBV30|.|15|TRBJ2-2|TRBD1
CAWRPGQLNTGELFF
TGTGCCTGGAGACCGGGACAGCTAAACACCGGGGAGCTGTTTTTT
>TRBV18|.|14|TRBJ2-3|.
CASSPMPGIDTQYF
TGTGCCAGCTCACCAATGCCAGGGATTGATACGCAGTATTTT
>TRBV19|.|13|TRBJ1-2|.
CASGRATSRGYTF
TGTGCCAGTGGCAGGGCCACCTCCCGGGGCTACACCTTC
>TRBV7-2|.|12|TRBJ2-3|.
CASSLGAGQGYF
TGTGCCAGCAGCTTGGGGGCGGGCCAGGGGTATTTT
>TRBV27|.|16|TRBJ2-3|TRBD2
CASSSASGGRSDTQYF
TGTGCCAGCAGTTCTGCCTCGGGAGGGAGGAGTGATACGCAGTATTTT
>TRBV5-1|.|14|TRBJ2-3|TRBD2
CASSSGLATDTQYF
TGCGCCAGCAGCTCTGGACTAGCCACAGATACGCAGTATTTT
>TRBV10-2|.|14|TRBJ2-5|TRBD2
CASSGGGNQETQYF
TGCGCCAGCAGTGGCGGGGGGAACCAAGAGACCCAGTACTTC
>TRBV6-6|.|14|TRBJ2-3|TRBD2
CASSLSGSDDTQYF
TGTGCCAGCAGTTTAAGCGGGAGTGACGATACGCAGTATTTT
>TRBV7-3|.|16|TRBJ2-1|.
CASSLMPGLKYNEQFF
TGTGCCAGCAGCTTAATGCCGGGACTGAAATACAATGAGCAGTTCTTC
>TRBV5-1|.|16|TRBJ2-5|TRBD2
CASRQTSGGASETQYF
TGCGCCAGCAGGCAAACTAGCGGGGGGGCGTCCGAGACCCAGTACTTC
>TRBV19|.|14|TRBJ2-2|.
CASSIPGFTGELFF
TGTGCCAGTAGTATCCCCGGTTTCACCGGGGAGCTGTTTTTT
>TRBV10-2|.|14|TRBJ2-1|TRBD1
CASRGTGGYNEQFF
TGCGCCAGCCGGGGGACAGGGGGCTACAATGAGCAGTTCTTC
>TRBV28|.|15|TRBJ1-5|.
CASSLSGQSNQPQHF
TGTGCCAGCAGTTTATCAGGCCAGAGCAATCAGCCCCAGCATTTT
>TRBV28|once|13|TRBJ2-7|.
CASSSGQSYEQYF
TGTGCCAGCAGTAGTGGACAGTCCTACGAGCAGTACTTC
>TRBV21-1|.|18|TRBJ1-4|.
CASSKRPGVSGTNEKLFF
TGTGCCAGCAGCAAAAGGCCCGGGGTCAGTGGGACTAATGAAAAACTGTTTTTT
>TRBV30|once|11|TRBJ2-3|.
CAWSGADTQYF
TGTGCCTGGAGTGGGGCGGATACGCAGTATTTT
>TRBV3-1/TRBV3-2|.|17|TRBJ2-3|.
CASSLGGGPVRTDTQYF
TGTGCCAGCAGCCTTGGTGGTGGGCCGGTCAGGACAGATACGCAGTATTTT
>TRBV12-3/TRBV12-4|.|13|TRBJ1-4|.
CASSPRGSTGLFF
TGTGCCAGCAGTCCCCGTGGATCCACGGGACTGTTTTTT